These T cell receptor beta chains were read from a single sample in a study of shared clonotypes between healthy human individuals. Sequencing used immunoSEQ multiplex PCR; TCRdb keeps in-frame clones, though not all of them. This sample has around 690,000 clones; about 90% occur once, and the top ten carry 30% to 40%. Input material: memory CD8+ T cells from PBMCs. The receptors were sampled from a man between 18 and 35 years old in good health. Some clones in this sample may be carry-over from other donors' samples. CDR3s include the opening cysteine and the closing phenylalanine or tryptophan. Fields, in order: V gene, clone size, J gene, D gene, CDR3 DNA, CDR3 protein. D genes are given only for firm matches. For some rows the clone size is stated as once, few or many, or as a class when expanded; others skip it.

v_gene: TRBV4-1
abundance: .
j_gene: TRBJ1-5
d_gene: .
CDR3nt: TGCGCCAGCAGCCAAGGGGGGGCAGGGATGGGGCAGCCCCAGCATTTT
CDR3aa: CASSQGGAGMGQPQHF

v_gene: TRBV28
abundance: .
j_gene: TRBJ1-2
d_gene: .
CDR3nt: TGTGCCAGCAGAATAAGGGCAGGGGCCCCCTTTTCCTATGGCTACACCTTC
CDR3aa: CASRIRAGAPFSYGYTF

v_gene: TRBV7-9
abundance: .
j_gene: TRBJ1-1
d_gene: .
CDR3nt: TGTGCCAGCAGCCCGACCTTAGGGCCTCCTGAAGCTTTCTTT
CDR3aa: CASSPTLGPPEAFF

v_gene: TRBV9
abundance: .
j_gene: TRBJ2-1
d_gene: TRBD2
CDR3nt: TGTGCCAGCAGCGTCCGAATTTCTAGCGGGATAAGCTCCTACAATGAGCAGTTCTTC
CDR3aa: CASSVRISSGISSYNEQFF

v_gene: TRBV4-3
abundance: .
j_gene: TRBJ2-1
d_gene: .
CDR3nt: TGCGCCAGCAGCCTTCGGTGGGACTCCCCGGACTCCTACAATGAGCAGTTCTTC
CDR3aa: CASSLRWDSPDSYNEQFF

v_gene: TRBV6-1
abundance: .
j_gene: TRBJ2-5
d_gene: .
CDR3nt: TGTGCCAGCAGGCAGATAGAGACCCAGTACTTC
CDR3aa: CASRQIETQYF

v_gene: TRBV5-5
abundance: .
j_gene: TRBJ2-2
d_gene: .
CDR3nt: TGTGCCAGCAGCTTGTCGGGGAAGACCGGGGAGCTGTTTTTT
CDR3aa: CASSLSGKTGELFF

v_gene: TRBV2
abundance: .
j_gene: TRBJ2-7
d_gene: .
CDR3nt: TGTGCCAGCAGTGAAGGCCAGATCTCCTACGAGCAGTACTTC
CDR3aa: CASSEGQISYEQYF

v_gene: TRBV5-1
abundance: once
j_gene: TRBJ2-3
d_gene: .
CDR3nt: TGCGCCAGCAAGGCCCCTAGTGTTGGTCCCCAGCCTCTCGGCACAGATACGCAGTATTTT
CDR3aa: CASKAPSVGPQPLGTDTQYF

v_gene: TRBV28
abundance: .
j_gene: TRBJ1-2
d_gene: .
CDR3nt: TGTGCCCACCCTCGCACGGACTCCTATGGCTACACCTTC
CDR3aa: CAHPRTDSYGYTF

v_gene: TRBV4-3
abundance: .
j_gene: TRBJ1-1
d_gene: .
CDR3nt: TGCGCCAGCAGCCAAGGGAAGTTCAGGGCTGGGAACACTGAAGCTTTCTTT
CDR3aa: CASSQGKFRAGNTEAFF